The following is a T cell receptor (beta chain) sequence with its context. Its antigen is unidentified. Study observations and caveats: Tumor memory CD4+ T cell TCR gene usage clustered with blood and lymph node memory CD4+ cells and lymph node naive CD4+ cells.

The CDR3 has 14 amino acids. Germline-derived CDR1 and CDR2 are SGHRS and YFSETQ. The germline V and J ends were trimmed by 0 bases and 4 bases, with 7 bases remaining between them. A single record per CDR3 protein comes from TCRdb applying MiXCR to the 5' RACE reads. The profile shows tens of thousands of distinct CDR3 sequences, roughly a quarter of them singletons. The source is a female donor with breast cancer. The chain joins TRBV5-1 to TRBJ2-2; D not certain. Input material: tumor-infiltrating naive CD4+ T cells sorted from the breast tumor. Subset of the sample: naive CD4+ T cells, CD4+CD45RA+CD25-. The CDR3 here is CASSLAATTGELFF. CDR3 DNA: TGCGCCAGCAGCTTGGCCGCCACCACCGGGGAGCTGTTTTTT.